What follows are 4 T cell receptor beta chains derived from one specimen sequenced in a study of blood T cells in healthy people across ages. A second roughly 7 to 12 cycle PCR used barcoded and J-beta primers. TCRdb called the 5' RACE reads again in MiXCR, with one record for every CDR3 protein. The sample lists about 930,000 distinct CDR3 sequences, roughly 29% occurring once. Another study also made use of these data, one on T cells of mothers and their children.

The sample taken for sequencing was blood. The receptors shown here come from a woman in her 40s in good health.

This clonotype was counted ten times or more. This chain links TRBV9 with TRBJ1-1, with D hard to call. Germline assignment: CDR1 SGDLS and CDR2 YYNGEE. The CDR3 has 11 amino acids. V was pared by 4 bases and J by 7 bases, with 8 bases between. CDR3 residues: CASSLGREAFF. In DNA, the CDR3 is TGTGCCAGCAGCCTCGGTCGTGAAGCTTTCTTT.

This clonotype was observed a few times. This chain links TRBV27 with TRBJ2-3; TRBD1 matches 10 bases. Germline loops: CDR1 MNHEY, CDR2 SMNVEV (reference sequence). The junction had 10 bases not matched to a gene; V was cut back by 5 bases and J by 5 bases. This CDR3 comprises 16 residues. CDR3 nucleotides: TGTGCCAGCAGTCGTGAGGGGGGGACAGGGGAAGATACGCAGTATTTT. Translating it yields CASSREGGTGEDTQYF.

This chain connects TRBV5-1 to TRBJ2-7; 8 nucleotides agree with TRBD1. The V and J ends lost 4 bases and 2 bases, in that order; junction bases with no gene match: 11. The CDR3 runs 16 residues. Germline CDR1 is SGHRS and CDR2 is YFSETQ. CDR3 nucleotide sequence: TGCGCCAGCAGCGGCGACAGGGGAAATCCAACCTACGAGCAGTACTTC. Amino acids: CASSGDRGNPTYEQYF.

This clonotype was recorded many times. This sequence joins TRBV7-9 and TRBJ2-7; 13 bases line up with TRBD2. V lost 4 bases and J lost 0; bases outside the gene matches: 9. CDR3 size: 18 residues. Germline CDR1 is SEHNR and CDR2 is FQNEAQ (reference sequence). CDR3 sequence reads: CASSSSTSGGVPSYEQYF. CDR3 sequence (DNA): TGTGCCAGCAGCTCGTCAACTAGCGGGGGGGTCCCCTCCTACGAGCAGTACTTC.